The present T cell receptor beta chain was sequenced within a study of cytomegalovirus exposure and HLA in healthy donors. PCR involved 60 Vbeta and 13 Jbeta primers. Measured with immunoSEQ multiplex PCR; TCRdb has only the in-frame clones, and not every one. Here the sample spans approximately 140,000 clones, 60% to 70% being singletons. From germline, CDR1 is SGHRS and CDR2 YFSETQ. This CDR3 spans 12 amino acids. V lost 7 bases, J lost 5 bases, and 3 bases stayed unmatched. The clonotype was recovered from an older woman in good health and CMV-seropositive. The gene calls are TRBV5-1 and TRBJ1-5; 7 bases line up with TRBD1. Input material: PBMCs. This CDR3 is CASPGQYQPQHF. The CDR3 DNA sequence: TGCGCCAGCCCGGGACAGTATCAGCCCCAGCATTTT.